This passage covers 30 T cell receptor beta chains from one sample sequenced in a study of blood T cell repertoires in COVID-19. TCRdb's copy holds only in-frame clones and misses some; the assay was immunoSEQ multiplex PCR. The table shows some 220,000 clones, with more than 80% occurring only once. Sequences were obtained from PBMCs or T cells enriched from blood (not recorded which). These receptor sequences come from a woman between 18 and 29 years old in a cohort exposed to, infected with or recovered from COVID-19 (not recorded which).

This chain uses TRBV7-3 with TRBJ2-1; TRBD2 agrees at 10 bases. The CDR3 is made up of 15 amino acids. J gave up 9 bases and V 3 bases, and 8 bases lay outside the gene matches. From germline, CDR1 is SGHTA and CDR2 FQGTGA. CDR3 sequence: CASSFGLAGDSEQFF. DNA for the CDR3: TGTGCCAGCAGCTTTGGGCTAGCGGGAGACAGTGAGCAGTTCTTC.

The CDR3 reads CASLGITGTETQYF. The CDR3 region has the DNA TGTGCCAGCCTGGGGATTACAGGGACAGAGACCCAGTACTTC. The chain uses TRBV7-6 and TRBJ2-5, with a weak D call TRBD1 (6 bases). The CDR3 spans 14 residues. Trimming took off 8 bases at V and 4 bases at J, with 17 bases between the two ends. Per germline, CDR1 SGHVS and CDR2 FNYEAQ.

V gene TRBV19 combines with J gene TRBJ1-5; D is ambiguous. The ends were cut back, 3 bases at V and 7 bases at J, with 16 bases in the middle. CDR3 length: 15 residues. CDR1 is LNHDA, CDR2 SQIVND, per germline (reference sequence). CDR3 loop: CASSIEGRVFQPQHF. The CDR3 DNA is TGTGCCAGTAGTATTGAGGGCCGGGTATTCCAGCCCCAGCATTTT.

CDR3 sequence (DNA): TGTGCCAGCAGCTGGGGTCTAGCGGGGACCGGGGAGCTGTTTTTT. It specifies CASSWGLAGTGELFF. The V call is TRBV5-6, the J call TRBJ2-2; 9 nucleotides match TRBD2. Germline V CDR1 and CDR2: SGHDT, YYEEEE. This CDR3 region has 15 residues. Losses at the gene ends were 3 bases for V and 5 bases for J; bases not matched to a gene: 5.

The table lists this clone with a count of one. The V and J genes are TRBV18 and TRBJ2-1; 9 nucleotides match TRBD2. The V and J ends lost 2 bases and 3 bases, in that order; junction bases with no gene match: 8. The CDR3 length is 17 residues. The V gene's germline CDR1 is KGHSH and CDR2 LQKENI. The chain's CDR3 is CASSPWVAGAFYNEQFF. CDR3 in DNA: TGTGCCAGCTCACCATGGGTAGCGGGGGCCTTCTACAATGAGCAGTTCTTC.

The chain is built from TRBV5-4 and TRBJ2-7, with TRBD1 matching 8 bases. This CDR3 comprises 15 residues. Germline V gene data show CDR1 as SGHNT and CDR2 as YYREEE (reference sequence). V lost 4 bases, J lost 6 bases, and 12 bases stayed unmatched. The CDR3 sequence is CASSLDSTGGFEQYF. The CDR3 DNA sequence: TGTGCCAGCAGCCTTGATAGTACAGGGGGTTTCGAGCAGTACTTC.

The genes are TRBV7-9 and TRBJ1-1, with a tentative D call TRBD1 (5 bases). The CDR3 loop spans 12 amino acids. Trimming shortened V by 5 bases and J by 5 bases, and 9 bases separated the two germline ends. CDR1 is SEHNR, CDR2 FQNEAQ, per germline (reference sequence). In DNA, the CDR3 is TGTGCCAGCAGCCAAGACAGAACTGAAGCTTTCTTT. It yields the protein CASSQDRTEAFF.

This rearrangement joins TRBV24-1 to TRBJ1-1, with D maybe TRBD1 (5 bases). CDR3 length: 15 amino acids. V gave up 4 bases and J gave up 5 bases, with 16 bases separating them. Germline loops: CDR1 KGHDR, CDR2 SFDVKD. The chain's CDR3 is CATSDTKRGKTEAFF. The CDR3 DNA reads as TGTGCCACCAGTGACACCAAGCGGGGGAAAACTGAAGCTTTCTTT.

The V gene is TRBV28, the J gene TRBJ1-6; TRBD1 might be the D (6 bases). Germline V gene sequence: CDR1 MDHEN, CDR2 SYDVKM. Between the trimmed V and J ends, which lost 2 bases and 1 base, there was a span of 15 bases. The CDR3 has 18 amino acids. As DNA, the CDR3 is TGTGCCAGCAGTTTAGCTCAGGGGATGAGATCCTATAATTCACCCCTCCACTTT. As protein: CASSLAQGMRSYNSPLHF.

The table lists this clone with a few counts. The CDR3 DNA follows: TGTGCCAGCAGCTTTGGGACAGGGGGCTCACCCCTCCACTTT. The encoded protein is CASSFGTGGSPLHF. The chain carries TRBV11-3 and TRBJ1-6; 12 nucleotides agree with TRBD1. J lost 10 bases, V lost 3 bases, and 1 base had no gene match. From germline, CDR1 is SGHNT and CDR2 YENEEA. The CDR3 covers 14 residues.

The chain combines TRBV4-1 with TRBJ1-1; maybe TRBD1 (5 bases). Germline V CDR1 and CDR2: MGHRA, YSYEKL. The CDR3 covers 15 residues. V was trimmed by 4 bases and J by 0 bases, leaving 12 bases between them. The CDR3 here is CASSRNGGMNTEAFF. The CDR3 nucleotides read TGCGCCAGCAGCCGCAACGGGGGGATGAACACTGAAGCTTTCTTT.

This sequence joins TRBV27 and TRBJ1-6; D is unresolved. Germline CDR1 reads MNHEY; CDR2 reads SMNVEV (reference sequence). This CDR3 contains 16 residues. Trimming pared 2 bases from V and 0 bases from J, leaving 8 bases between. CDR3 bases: TGTGCCAGCAGTTTAAGAGCAAGCTCCTATAATTCACCCCTCCACTTT. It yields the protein CASSLRASSYNSPLHF.

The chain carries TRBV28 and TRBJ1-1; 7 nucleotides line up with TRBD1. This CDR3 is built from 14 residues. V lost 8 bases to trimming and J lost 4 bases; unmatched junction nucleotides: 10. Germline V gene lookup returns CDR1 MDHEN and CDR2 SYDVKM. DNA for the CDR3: TGTGCCAGCGACTCACAGGGGAGCGCCACTGAAGCTTTCTTT. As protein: CASDSQGSATEAFF.

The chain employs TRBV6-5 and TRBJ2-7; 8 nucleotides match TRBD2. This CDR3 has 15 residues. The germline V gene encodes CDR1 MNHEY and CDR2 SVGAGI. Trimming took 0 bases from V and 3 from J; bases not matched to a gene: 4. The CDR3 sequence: CASSYSSGSIYEQYF. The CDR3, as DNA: TGTGCCAGCAGTTACTCGAGCGGGAGCATCTACGAGCAGTACTTC.

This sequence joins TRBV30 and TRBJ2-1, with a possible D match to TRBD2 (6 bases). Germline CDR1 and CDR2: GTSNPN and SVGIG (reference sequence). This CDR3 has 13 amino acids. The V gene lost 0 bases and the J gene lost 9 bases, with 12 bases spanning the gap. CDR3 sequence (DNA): TGTGCCTGGAGTGTAGAGGGAGGCAGTGAGCAGTTCTTC. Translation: CAWSVEGGSEQFF.

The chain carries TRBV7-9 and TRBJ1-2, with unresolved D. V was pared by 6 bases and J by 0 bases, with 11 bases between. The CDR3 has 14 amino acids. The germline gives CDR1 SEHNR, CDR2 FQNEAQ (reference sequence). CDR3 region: CASRMVSANYGYTF. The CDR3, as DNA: TGTGCCAGCAGGATGGTGTCAGCTAACTATGGCTACACCTTC.

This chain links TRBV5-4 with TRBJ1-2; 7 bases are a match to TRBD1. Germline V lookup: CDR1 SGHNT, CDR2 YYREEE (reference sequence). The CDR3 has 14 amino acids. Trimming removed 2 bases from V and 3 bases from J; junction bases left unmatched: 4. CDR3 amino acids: CASSFSGGDYGYTF. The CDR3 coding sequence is TGTGCCAGCAGCTTTTCAGGGGGAGACTATGGCTACACCTTC.

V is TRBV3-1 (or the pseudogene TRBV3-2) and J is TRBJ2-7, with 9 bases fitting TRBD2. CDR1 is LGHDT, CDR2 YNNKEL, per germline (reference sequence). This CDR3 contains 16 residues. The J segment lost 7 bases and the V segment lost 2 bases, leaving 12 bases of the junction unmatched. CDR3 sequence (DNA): TGTGCCAGCAGCCAATACGGTGGAGCGGGAGGTGGGGAGCAGTACTTC. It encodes CASSQYGGAGGGEQYF.

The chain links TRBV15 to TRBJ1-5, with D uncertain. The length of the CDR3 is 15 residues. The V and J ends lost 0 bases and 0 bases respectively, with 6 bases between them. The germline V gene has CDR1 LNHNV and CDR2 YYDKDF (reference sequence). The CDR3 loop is CATSRETVSNQPQHF. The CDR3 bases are TGTGCCACCAGCAGAGAAACTGTTAGCAATCAGCCCCAGCATTTT.

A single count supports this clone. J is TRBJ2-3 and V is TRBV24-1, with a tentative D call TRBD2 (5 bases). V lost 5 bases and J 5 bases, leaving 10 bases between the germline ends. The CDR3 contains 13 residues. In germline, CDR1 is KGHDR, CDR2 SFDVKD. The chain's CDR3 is CATSGKGVDTQYF. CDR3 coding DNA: TGTGCCACCAGTGGGAAGGGAGTAGATACGCAGTATTTT.

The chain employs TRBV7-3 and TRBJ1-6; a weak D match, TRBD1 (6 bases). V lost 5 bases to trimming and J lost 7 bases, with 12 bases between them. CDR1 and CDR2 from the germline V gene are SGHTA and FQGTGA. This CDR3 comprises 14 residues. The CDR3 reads CASSLRGGNSPLHF. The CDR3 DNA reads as TGTGCCAGCAGCCTCAGAGGGGGAAATTCACCCCTCCACTTT.

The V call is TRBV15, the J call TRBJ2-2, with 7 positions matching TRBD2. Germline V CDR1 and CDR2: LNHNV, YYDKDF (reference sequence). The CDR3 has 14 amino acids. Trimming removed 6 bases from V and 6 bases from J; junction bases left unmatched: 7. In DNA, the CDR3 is TGTGCCACCAGACCCGATAGCGGGTCCGGGGAGCTGTTTTTT. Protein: CATRPDSGSGELFF.

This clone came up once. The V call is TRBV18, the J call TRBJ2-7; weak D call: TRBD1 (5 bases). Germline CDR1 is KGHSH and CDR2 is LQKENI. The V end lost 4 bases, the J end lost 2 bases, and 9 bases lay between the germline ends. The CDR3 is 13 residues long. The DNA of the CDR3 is TGTGCCAGCTCACGAGACAGACCCTACGAGCAGTACTTC. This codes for CASSRDRPYEQYF.

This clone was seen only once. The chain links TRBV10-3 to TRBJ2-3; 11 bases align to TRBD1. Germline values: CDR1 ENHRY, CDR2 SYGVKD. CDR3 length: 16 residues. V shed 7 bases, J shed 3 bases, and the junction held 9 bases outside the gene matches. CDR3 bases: TGTGCCATCACGAGGACAGGGGGCCCACAAACAGATACGCAGTATTTT. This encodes CAITRTGGPQTDTQYF.

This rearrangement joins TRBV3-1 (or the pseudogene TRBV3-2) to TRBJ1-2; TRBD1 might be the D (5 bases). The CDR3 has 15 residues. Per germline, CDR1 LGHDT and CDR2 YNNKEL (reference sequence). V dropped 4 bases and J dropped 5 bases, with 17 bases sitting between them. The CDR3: CASSLGMEGLYGYTF. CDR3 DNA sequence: TGTGCCAGCAGCCTTGGGATGGAGGGACTATATGGCTACACCTTC.

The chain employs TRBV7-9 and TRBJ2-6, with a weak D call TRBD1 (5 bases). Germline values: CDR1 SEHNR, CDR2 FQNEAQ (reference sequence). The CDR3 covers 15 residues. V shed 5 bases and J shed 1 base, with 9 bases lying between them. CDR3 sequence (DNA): TGTGCCAGCAGCGCTACAGGTTCTGGGGCCAACGTCCTGACTTTC. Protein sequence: CASSATGSGANVLTF.

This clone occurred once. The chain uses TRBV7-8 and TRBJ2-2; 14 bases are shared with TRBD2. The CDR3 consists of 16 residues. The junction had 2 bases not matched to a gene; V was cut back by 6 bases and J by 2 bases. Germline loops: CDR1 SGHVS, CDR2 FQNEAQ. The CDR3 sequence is CASRTSGGDNTGELFF. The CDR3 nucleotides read TGTGCCAGCAGGACTAGCGGGGGGGACAACACCGGGGAGCTGTTTTTT.

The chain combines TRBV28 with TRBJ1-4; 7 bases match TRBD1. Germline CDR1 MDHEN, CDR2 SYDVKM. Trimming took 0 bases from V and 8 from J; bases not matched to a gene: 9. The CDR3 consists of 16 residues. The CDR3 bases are TGTGCCAGCAGTTTATGGGGGACGACAGGGCCGGAAAAACTGTTTTTT. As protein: CASSLWGTTGPEKLFF.

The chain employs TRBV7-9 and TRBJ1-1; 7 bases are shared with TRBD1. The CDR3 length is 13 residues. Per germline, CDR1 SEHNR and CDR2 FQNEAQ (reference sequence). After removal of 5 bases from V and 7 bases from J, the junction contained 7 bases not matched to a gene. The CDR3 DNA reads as TGTGCCAGCAGCCTTGACAGGGATGGTGAAGCTTTCTTT. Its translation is CASSLDRDGEAFF. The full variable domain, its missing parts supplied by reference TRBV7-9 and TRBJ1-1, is DTGVSQNPRHKITKRGQNVTFRCDPISEHNRLYWYRQTLGQGPEFLTYFQNEAQLEKSRLLSDRFSAERPKGSFSTLEIQRTEQGDSAMYLCASSLDRDGEAFFGQGTRLTVV.

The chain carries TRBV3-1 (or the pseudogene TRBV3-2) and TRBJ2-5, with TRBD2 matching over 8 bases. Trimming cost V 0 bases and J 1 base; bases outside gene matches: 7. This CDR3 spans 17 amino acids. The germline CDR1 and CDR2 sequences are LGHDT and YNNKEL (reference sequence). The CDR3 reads CASSQDFEREFQETQYF. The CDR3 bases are TGTGCCAGCAGCCAAGATTTCGAGCGGGAGTTCCAAGAGACCCAGTACTTC.